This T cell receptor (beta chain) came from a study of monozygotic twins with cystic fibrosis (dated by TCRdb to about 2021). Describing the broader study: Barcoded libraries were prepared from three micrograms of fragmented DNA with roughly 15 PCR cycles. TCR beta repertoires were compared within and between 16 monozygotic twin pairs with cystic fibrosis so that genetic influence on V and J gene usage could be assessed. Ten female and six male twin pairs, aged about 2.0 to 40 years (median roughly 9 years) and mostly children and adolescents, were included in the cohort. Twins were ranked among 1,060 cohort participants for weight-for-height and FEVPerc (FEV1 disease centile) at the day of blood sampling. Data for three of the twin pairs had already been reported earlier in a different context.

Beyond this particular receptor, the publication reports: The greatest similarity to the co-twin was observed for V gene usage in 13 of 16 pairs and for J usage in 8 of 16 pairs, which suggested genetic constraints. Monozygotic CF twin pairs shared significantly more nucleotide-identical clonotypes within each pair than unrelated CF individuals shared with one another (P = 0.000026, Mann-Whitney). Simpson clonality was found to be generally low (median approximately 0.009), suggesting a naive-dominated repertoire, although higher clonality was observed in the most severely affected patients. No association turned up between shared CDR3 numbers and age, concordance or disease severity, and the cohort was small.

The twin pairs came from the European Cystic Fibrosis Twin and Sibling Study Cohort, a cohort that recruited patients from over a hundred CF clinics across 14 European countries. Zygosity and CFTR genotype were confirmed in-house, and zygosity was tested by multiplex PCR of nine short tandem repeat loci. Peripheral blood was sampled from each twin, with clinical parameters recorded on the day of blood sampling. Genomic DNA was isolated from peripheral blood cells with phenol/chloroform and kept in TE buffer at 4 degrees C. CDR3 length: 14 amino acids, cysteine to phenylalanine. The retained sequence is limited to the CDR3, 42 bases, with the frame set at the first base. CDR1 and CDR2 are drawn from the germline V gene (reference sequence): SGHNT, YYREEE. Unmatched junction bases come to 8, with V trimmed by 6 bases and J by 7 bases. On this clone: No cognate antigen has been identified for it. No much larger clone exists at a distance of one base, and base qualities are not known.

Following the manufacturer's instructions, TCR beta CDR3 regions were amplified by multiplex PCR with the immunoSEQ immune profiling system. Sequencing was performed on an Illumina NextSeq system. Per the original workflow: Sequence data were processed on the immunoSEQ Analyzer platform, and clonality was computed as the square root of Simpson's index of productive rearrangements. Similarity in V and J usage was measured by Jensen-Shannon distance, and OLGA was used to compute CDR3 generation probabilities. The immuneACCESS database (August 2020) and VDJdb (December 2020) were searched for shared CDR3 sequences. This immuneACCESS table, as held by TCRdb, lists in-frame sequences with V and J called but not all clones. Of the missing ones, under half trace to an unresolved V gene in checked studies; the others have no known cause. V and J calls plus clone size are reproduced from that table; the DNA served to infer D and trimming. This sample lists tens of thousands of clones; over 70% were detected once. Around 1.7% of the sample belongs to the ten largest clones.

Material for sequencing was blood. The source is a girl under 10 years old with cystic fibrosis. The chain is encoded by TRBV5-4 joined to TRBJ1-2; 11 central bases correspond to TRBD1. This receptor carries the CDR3 CASTPGGTGGGYTF. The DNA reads TGTGCCAGCACCCCTGGGGGGACAGGGGGTGGCTACACCTTC.